These T cell receptor beta chains were read from a single sample in a study of blood T cells in healthy people across ages. A single record per CDR3 protein comes from TCRdb applying MiXCR to the 5' RACE reads. The data hold 1.2 million to 1.5 million distinct CDR3 sequences, with around 59% observed a single time. The sequenced material came from blood. Receptors originate from a man younger than 35 in good health. The CDR3 runs from the conserved cysteine through the conserved F or W. D genes are given only for firm matches. Expanded clones get a size class; other rows say once, few or many, or leave the size out.

>TRBJ2-7|few|TRBD1|TRBV2
TGTGCCAGAGGACAGGGGGCCTACGAGCAGTACTTC
CARGQGAYEQYF
>TRBJ2-7|-|TRBD2|TRBV13
TGTGCCAGCAGCTTCCCCTGGCGGGACTACCCAGACTACGAGCAGTACTTC
CASSFPWRDYPDYEQYF
>TRBJ1-1|-|TRBD1|TRBV27
TGTGCCAGCAGTTTATACCTGGGGACAGTGAACACTGAAGCTTTCTTT
CASSLYLGTVNTEAFF
>TRBJ2-7|-|TRBD1|TRBV28
TGTGCCAGCACCCTCACAGGGACAGGGGGTATCTACGAGCAGTACTTC
CASTLTGTGGIYEQYF
>TRBJ1-1|-|-|TRBV5-1
TGCGCCAGCAGCTCGAGACTCGCGTCACAGACTGAAGCTTTCTTT
CASSSRLASQTEAFF
>TRBJ2-3|-|TRBD2|TRBV29-1
TGCAGCGTTGAAAAAAGCGGGGGGGCATCAGATACGCAGTATTTT
CSVEKSGGASDTQYF
>TRBJ2-7|few|TRBD2|TRBV12-3/TRBV12-4
TGTGCCAGCAGTTTAGATCCAGCGGGAGCAGTCTCCTACGAGCAGTACTTC
CASSLDPAGAVSYEQYF
>TRBJ2-1|-|-|TRBV6-1
TGTGCCAGCAGTGGTGAACGGGAGCAGTTCTTC
CASSGEREQFF
>TRBJ2-7|-|TRBD1|TRBV27
TGTGCCAGCAGTTTACGACAGGGGATCGAGCAGTACTTC
CASSLRQGIEQYF
>TRBJ1-5|-|-|TRBV12-3/TRBV12-4
TGTGCCAGCAGTTTAAGGGTTAGCAATCAGCCCCAGCATTTT
CASSLRVSNQPQHF
>TRBJ2-1|-|-|TRBV12-5
TGTGCTAGTCAAGGGGTTCGAAATGAGCAGTTCTTC
CASQGVRNEQFF
>TRBJ2-1|-|-|TRBV4-3
TGCGTCAGCAGCCGGGGGTTACTTAATGAGCAGTTCTTC
CVSSRGLLNEQFF
>TRBJ2-5|few|TRBD2|TRBV6-6
TGTGCCTCCCAAGCGGGAGGACAAGAGACCCAGTACTTC
CASQAGGQETQYF
>TRBJ2-7|few|-|TRBV18
TGTGCCAGCTCACCACAGGGGTTCAACTACGAGCAGTACTTC
CASSPQGFNYEQYF
>TRBJ2-7|-|TRBD2|TRBV7-2
TGTGCCAGCAGTCCCCAGGTAACTAGCGGTACCTACGAGCAGTACTTC
CASSPQVTSGTYEQYF
>TRBJ1-6|-|-|TRBV20-1
TGCAGTGCCTTAAAAGGGGAGAATTCACCCCTCCACTTT
CSALKGENSPLHF
>TRBJ2-2|once|-|TRBV27
TGTGCCAGCAGTTCATTACAGGGACTGGACTTTAACACCGGGGAGCTGTTTTTT
CASSSLQGLDFNTGELFF
>TRBJ1-5|-|TRBD1|TRBV4-1
TGCGCCAGCAGCCAAGGGGGGCAGGGGGCGAATCAGCCCCAGCATTTT
CASSQGGQGANQPQHF
>TRBJ2-1|-|TRBD2|TRBV29-1
TGCAGCGTTGGTGGGGTAGCGGGAGTTCATGAGCAGTTCTTC
CSVGGVAGVHEQFF
>TRBJ1-1|-|TRBD1|TRBV12-3/TRBV12-4
TGTGCCAGCAGTCCTCTCACTCACAGGGGGCGACGAGCTTTCTTT
CASSPLTHRGRRAFF
>TRBJ2-5|-|-|TRBV2
TGTGCCAGCAGTGAAGATGGGGCCGGAGAGACCCAGTACTTC
CASSEDGAGETQYF
>TRBJ2-1|few|-|TRBV7-2
TGTGCCAGCAGCTTAGTTGGGACTGCCCACAATGAGCAGTTCTTC
CASSLVGTAHNEQFF
>TRBJ2-7|-|-|TRBV6-2/TRBV6-3
TGTGCCAGCAGTTACCTCTCCCAAGGCTACGAGCAGTACTTC
CASSYLSQGYEQYF
>TRBJ1-5|-|-|TRBV12-3/TRBV12-4
TGTGCCAGCAGTCCAGGGGCACAGCCCCAGCATTTT
CASSPGAQPQHF
>TRBJ2-1|-|-|TRBV20-1
TGCAGTGCCAAGAGGGGAGGCAATGAGCAGTTCTTC
CSAKRGGNEQFF
>TRBJ2-4|few|-|TRBV29-1
TGCAGCGCCACCGTAATGAACATTCAGTACTTC
CSATVMNIQYF
>TRBJ2-5|-|-|TRBV21-1
TGTGCCAGCAGCAAGAGACACCAAGAGACCCAGTACTTC
CASSKRHQETQYF
>TRBJ2-1|few|-|TRBV4-1
TGCGCCAGCAGCCCACTCGGGCGCAGTAGCTCCTACAATGAGCAGTTCTTC
CASSPLGRSSSYNEQFF
>TRBJ1-6|-|-|TRBV15
TGTGCCACCAGCAAAGACAGGACGAATTCACCCCTCCACTTT
CATSKDRTNSPLHF
>TRBJ2-7|-|-|TRBV7-2
TGTGCCGGCAGCTTAGATAGGCAGTCCTACGAGCAGTACTTC
CAGSLDRQSYEQYF
>TRBJ2-7|-|-|TRBV4-3
TGCGCCAGCAGCCAAGTCGTCAGGGAATCATACGAGCAGTACTTC
CASSQVVRESYEQYF
>TRBJ2-3|once|-|TRBV27
TGTGCCAGCAGTACCCAGGGGGGACGGAACACAGATACGCAGTATTTT
CASSTQGGRNTDTQYF